This TCR beta chain comes out of a study of graft-versus-host responses after intestinal transplantation. Notes on the study in general: Researchers found peak circulating GvH clone levels linked to early post-transplant HvG declines. Recipient marrow showed GvH clones, some seen first in ileum or blood.

Remarks on this clone: Its specificity is not known.

V was trimmed by 3 bases and J by 3 bases, leaving 14 bases between them. This CDR3 region has 16 residues. Germline values: CDR1 KGHSH, CDR2 LQKENI. The protocol was immunoSEQ multiplex PCR, while the TCRdb copy is restricted to in-frame clones and leaves out a portion. Found here are 55,000 to 75,000 clones, 84% of them singletons; the top ten hold roughly 0.4%. The source of this sequence is a human donor who was the organ donor for an intestinal transplant. The rearrangement uses TRBV18 and TRBJ2-2, with a possible D match to TRBD1 (5 bases). The sequences come from unstimulated CD4+ T cells sorted from spleen or lymph node cells, collected before transplant. In DNA form, the CDR3 reads TGTGCCAGCTCACCTAAGGAGAAGGGGTACACCGGGGAGCTGTTTTTT. It is translated as CASSPKEKGYTGELFF.